What follows are 20 T cell receptor beta chains derived from one specimen sequenced in a study of T cell responses to AZD1222 COVID-19 vaccine. Some clones are missing from TCRdb's copy, which holds only in-frame ones; the method was immunoSEQ multiplex PCR. The sample lists 150,000 or so clones; around nine tenths were seen once. Here the sequenced sample was peripheral blood, taken on day 0 of AZD1222 vaccination. Receptor source: an adult in good health.

This rearrangement joins TRBV10-3 to TRBJ2-1; D is perhaps TRBD1 (5 bases). V was cut by 0 bases and J by 1 base, with 10 bases left in between. The CDR3 length is 16 residues. Germline loops: CDR1 ENHRY, CDR2 SYGVKD. In DNA form, the CDR3 reads TGTGCCATCAGTGAGTCTCCTCCAGGGTCCTACAATGAGCAGTTCTTC. It codes for CAISESPPGSYNEQFF.

This chain connects TRBV5-5 to TRBJ1-5; 7 nucleotides agree with TRBD1. The CDR3 loop spans 16 amino acids. CDR1 and CDR2 (germline): SGHKS, YYEKEE (reference sequence). Trimming took 4 bases from V and 2 from J; bases not matched to a gene: 9. The CDR3 nucleotides are TGTGCCAGCAGCCCTGGAATAGGACAGGGCAATCAGCCCCAGCATTTT. This codes for CASSPGIGQGNQPQHF.

V usage is TRBV9 and J usage is TRBJ2-2, with D possibly TRBD2 on 5 matching bases. The V end lost 0 bases, the J end lost 6 bases, and 6 bases lay between the germline ends. The CDR3 covers 13 residues. CDR1 and CDR2 from the germline V gene are SGDLS and YYNGEE. In DNA, the CDR3 is TGTGCCAGCAGCGTAGGAGGGCCCGGGGAGCTGTTTTTT. Translating it yields CASSVGGPGELFF.

This clone has just one count. This chain links TRBV3-1 (or the pseudogene TRBV3-2) with TRBJ1-6; D gene uncertain. The CDR3 sequence is 15 residues long. Germline CDR1 is LGHDT and CDR2 is YNNKEL (reference sequence). Trimming took off 1 base at V and 4 bases at J, with 8 bases between the two ends. DNA of the CDR3: TGTGCCAGCAGCCAAGCGAGAGGGTATAATTCACCCCTCCACTTT. Protein product: CASSQARGYNSPLHF.

J is TRBJ2-6 and V is TRBV6-2 or TRBV6-3; D may be TRBD1 (6 bases). The V gene lost 2 bases and the J gene lost 0 bases, with 14 bases spanning the gap. From germline, CDR1 is MNHEY and CDR2 SVGEGT. The CDR3 is made up of 18 amino acids. DNA of the CDR3: TGTGCCAGCAGTTACGATGTCAGGGGATTCTCTGGGGCCAACGTCCTGACTTTC. Its protein product is CASSYDVRGFSGANVLTF.

The chain uses TRBV6-5 and TRBJ2-1; 8 bases agree with TRBD1. Germline CDR1 is MNHEY and CDR2 is SVGAGI. The CDR3 spans 13 residues. V trimming: 5 bases; J trimming: 8 bases; junction bases outside the gene matches: 5. For the CDR3, the DNA is TGTGCCAGCAGTCTGACAGGGGTGGATGAGCAGTTCTTC. Amino acid sequence: CASSLTGVDEQFF.

The table lists this clone with a count of one. The genes are TRBV10-3 and TRBJ2-3, with unresolved D. CDR3 size: 13 residues. Germline CDR1 ENHRY, CDR2 SYGVKD. V was clipped by 3 bases and J by 8 bases, with 12 bases between them. CDR3: CAISELTPGTQYF. The CDR3 DNA reads as TGTGCCATCAGTGAACTGACTCCGGGTACGCAGTATTTT.

The genes are TRBV27 and TRBJ2-1; TRBD2 matches 15 bases. Germline V gene lookup returns CDR1 MNHEY and CDR2 SMNVEV (reference sequence). The CDR3 consists of 18 residues. Losses at the gene ends were 5 bases for V and 7 bases for J; bases not matched to a gene: 12. The CDR3 DNA sequence: TGTGCCAGCAGTGAGAGACCCGGGACTAGCGGGGGGATGAATGAGCAGTTCTTC. Its protein is CASSERPGTSGGMNEQFF.

The chain combines TRBV9 with TRBJ1-2; D is possibly TRBD1 (5 bases). The CDR3 is made up of 13 amino acids. The germline gives CDR1 SGDLS, CDR2 YYNGEE. Trimming took off 4 bases at V and 2 bases at J, with 9 bases between the two ends. CDR3: CASSLGGNYGYTF. CDR3 bases: TGTGCCAGCAGCCTGGGGGGGAACTATGGCTACACCTTC.

This chain joins TRBV9 and TRBJ1-6; weak D call: TRBD1 (6 bases). Looked up from germline, CDR1 is SGDLS and CDR2 is YYNGEE. The V and J ends lost 0 bases and 10 bases respectively, with 14 bases between them. This CDR3 region has 15 residues. The CDR3 DNA reads as TGTGCCAGCAGCGTAGAAGGGGGGGCCTGGTCACCCCTCCACTTT. It is translated as CASSVEGGAWSPLHF.

This chain links TRBV10-2 with TRBJ1-1; D is unclear. Between the trimmed V and J ends, which lost 3 bases and 2 bases, there was a span of 1 base. Germline values: CDR1 WSHSY, CDR2 SAAADI. CDR3 length: 11 amino acids. CDR3 in amino acids: CASSDNTEAFF. Here the CDR3 DNA reads TGCGCCAGCAGTGATAACACTGAAGCTTTCTTT.

J is TRBJ1-1 and V is TRBV3-1 (or the pseudogene TRBV3-2), with a tentative D call TRBD1 (5 bases). This CDR3 has 12 amino acids. Germline V gene sequence: CDR1 LGHDT, CDR2 YNNKEL (reference sequence). Trimming stripped 1 base from V and 10 bases from J, with 10 bases between. CDR3 sequence (DNA): TGTGCCAGCAGCCAAGTAAGGGGTACAGCTTTCTTT. Protein: CASSQVRGTAFF.

CDR3 sequence: CASSIQGARAAEAFF. As DNA, the CDR3 is TGTGCCAGCAGTATTCAGGGGGCGCGTGCGGCTGAAGCTTTCTTT. The chain combines TRBV27 with TRBJ1-1, with 8 bases that match TRBD1. This CDR3 comprises 15 residues. V gave up 5 bases and J gave up 6 bases; unmatched junction bases: 11. Germline lookup yields CDR1 MNHEY and CDR2 SMNVEV (reference sequence).

The table lists this clone with a few counts. The rearrangement links TRBV3-1 (or the pseudogene TRBV3-2) to TRBJ2-3; tentatively, D is TRBD2 (6 bases). CDR1 is LGHDT and CDR2 is YNNKEL in the germline V gene (reference sequence). The V end was cut by 4 bases, the J end by 0 bases, with 11 bases between. The CDR3 is made up of 15 amino acids. The CDR3: CASSLPRDSTDTQYF. The DNA of the CDR3 is TGTGCCAGCAGCCTCCCGCGGGATAGCACAGATACGCAGTATTTT.

The chain uses TRBV19 and TRBJ2-3; D is unresolved. V was cut by 6 bases and J by 0 bases, with 10 bases left in between. From germline, CDR1 is LNHDA and CDR2 SQIVND (reference sequence). CDR3 size: 14 residues. CDR3 sequence: CASRSLLSTDTQYF. DNA for the CDR3: TGTGCCAGTAGATCCCTTTTAAGCACAGATACGCAGTATTTT.

Of note for this clone: This sample also contains other DNA sequences that code for the same CDR3. The genes are TRBV6-5 and TRBJ1-3; D gene uncertain. The V end lost 0 bases, the J end lost 7 bases, and 10 bases lay between the germline ends. Germline CDR1 MNHEY, CDR2 SVGAGI. The CDR3 length is 14 residues. CDR3 amino acids: CASSYSPSGNTIYF. The CDR3 region has the DNA TGTGCCAGCAGTTACTCCCCAAGCGGGAACACCATATATTTT.

V and J are TRBV27 and TRBJ1-2, with 9 bases aligning to TRBD1. With 6 bases clipped from V and 7 bases from J, the junction kept 3 bases outside the gene matches. The CDR3 length is 12 residues. Germline V gene data show CDR1 as MNHEY and CDR2 as SMNVEV (reference sequence). The chain's CDR3 is CASRDRGGGYTF. CDR3 nucleotide sequence: TGTGCCAGCAGAGACAGGGGGGGTGGCTACACCTTC.

The J gene is TRBJ1-4, the V gene TRBV7-2; TRBD1 matches 8 bases. CDR1 and CDR2 from the germline V gene are SGHTA and FQGNSA. V dropped 5 bases and J dropped 12; count of bases not matched to a gene: 11. This CDR3 comprises 14 residues. The CDR3: CASSPGQGWGQLFF. The DNA for the CDR3 is TGTGCCAGCAGCCCAGGACAGGGTTGGGGTCAACTGTTTTTT.

This chain joins TRBV29-1 and TRBJ2-3, with D tentatively TRBD1 (6 bases). Germline V CDR1 and CDR2: SQVTM, ANQGSEA. The CDR3 is 14 residues long. V lost 6 bases and J lost 1, with 14 bases in between. CDR3: CSVEANRGTDTQYF. CDR3 nucleotides: TGCAGCGTCGAGGCTAACAGGGGCACAGATACGCAGTATTTT.

In this sample, this clone turned up once. The chain recombines TRBV19 with TRBJ1-1; maybe TRBD1 (6 bases). V was pared by 5 bases and J by 6 bases, with 16 bases between. The CDR3 is 14 amino acids. The germline gives CDR1 LNHDA, CDR2 SQIVND (reference sequence). The CDR3 region is CASSPGTLTSEAFF. In nucleotides, the CDR3 is TGTGCCAGTAGTCCCGGGACACTTACTTCTGAAGCTTTCTTT.